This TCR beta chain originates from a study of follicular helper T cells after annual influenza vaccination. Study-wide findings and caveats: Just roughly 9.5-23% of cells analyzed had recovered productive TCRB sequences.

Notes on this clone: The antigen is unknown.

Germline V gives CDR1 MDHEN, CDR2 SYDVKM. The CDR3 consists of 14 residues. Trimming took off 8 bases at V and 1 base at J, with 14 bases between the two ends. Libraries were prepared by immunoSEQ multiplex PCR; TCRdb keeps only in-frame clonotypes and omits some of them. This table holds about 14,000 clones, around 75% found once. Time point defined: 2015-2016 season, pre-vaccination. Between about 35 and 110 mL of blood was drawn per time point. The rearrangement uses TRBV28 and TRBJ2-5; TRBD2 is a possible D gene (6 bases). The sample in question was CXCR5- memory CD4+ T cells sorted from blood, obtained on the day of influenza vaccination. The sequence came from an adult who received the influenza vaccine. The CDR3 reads CASSWVGLQETQYF. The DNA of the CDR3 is TGTGCCAGCTCCTGGGTGGGACTCCAAGAGACCCAGTACTTC.